The sequence of this T cell receptor (beta chain) was determined in a study of Tregs in tolerant kidney transplant recipients. The CDR3 totals 19 residues. CDR1 and CDR2 from the germline V gene are SGHVS and FNYEAQ. J gave up 2 bases and V 5 bases, and 12 bases lay outside the gene matches. The nonmyeloablative bone marrow transplants came from related graft donors, with transient mixed chimerism. Here immunoSEQ multiplex PCR was the method, and the copy in TCRdb shows in-frame clones only, minus some. The data contain some 57,000 clones, around 93% of them singletons. This specimen consisted of CD8+ T cells from blood (PBMCs), obtained 24 months after the transplant. The chain has TRBV7-6 and TRBJ2-1; 13 bases map to TRBD2. The receptor was derived from a human patient who received a combined kidney and bone marrow transplant. Some of the T cells might come from the graft donor. In nucleotides, the CDR3 is TGTGCCAGCAGCCCACGGACTAGCGGGAGTTTGGGCGCCTACAATGAGCAGTTCTTC. It is translated as CASSPRTSGSLGAYNEQFF. Based on the CDR3 plus reference TRBV7-6 and TRBJ2-1, the full variable domain is GAGVSQSPRYKVTKRGQDVALRCDPISGHVSLYWYRQALGQGPEFLTYFNYEAQQDKSGLPNDRFSAERPEGSISTLTIQRTEQRDSAMYRCASSPRTSGSLGAYNEQFFGPGTRLTVL.